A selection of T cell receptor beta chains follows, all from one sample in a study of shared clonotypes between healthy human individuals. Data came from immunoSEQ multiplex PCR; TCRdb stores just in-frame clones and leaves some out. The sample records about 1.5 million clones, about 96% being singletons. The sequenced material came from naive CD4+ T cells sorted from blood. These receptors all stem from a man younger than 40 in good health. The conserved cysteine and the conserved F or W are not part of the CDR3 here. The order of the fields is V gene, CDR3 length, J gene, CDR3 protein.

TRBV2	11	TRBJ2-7	ANKREFPYEQY
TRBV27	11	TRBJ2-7	ASSLHRGGEQY
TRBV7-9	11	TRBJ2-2	ASSPSRLGELF
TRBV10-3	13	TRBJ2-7	AISESFLASYEQY
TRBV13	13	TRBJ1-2	ASSIRRGPNYGYT
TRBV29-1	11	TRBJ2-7	SVHRGTSYEQY
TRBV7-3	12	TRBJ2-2	ASRQAHNTGELF
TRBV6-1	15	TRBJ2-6	ASSEAGFDSGANVLT
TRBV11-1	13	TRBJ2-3	ASSPPGLAGDTQY
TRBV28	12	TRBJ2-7	ATIKRDRGYEQY
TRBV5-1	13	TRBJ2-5	ASSLGDRVQETQY
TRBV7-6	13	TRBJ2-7	ASSLAPRGEHEQY
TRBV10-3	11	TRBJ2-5	AISESTSGGQY
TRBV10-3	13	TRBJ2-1	AISGGQGVGNEQF
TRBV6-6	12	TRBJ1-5	ASSVRDREMPQH
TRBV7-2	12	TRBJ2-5	ASSLGGSQETQY
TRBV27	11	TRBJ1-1	ASSYRGNTEAF
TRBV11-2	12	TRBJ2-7	ASSFGQDSYEQY
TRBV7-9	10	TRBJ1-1	ASSLGWTDAF
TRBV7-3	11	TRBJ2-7	ASSLWASEQQY
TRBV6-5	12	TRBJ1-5	ASNGGQGRGPQH
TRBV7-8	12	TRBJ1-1	ASSLYTGATEAF
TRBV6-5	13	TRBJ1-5	ASRETGAGYQPQH
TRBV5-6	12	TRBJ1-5	ASSNGHGDQPQH
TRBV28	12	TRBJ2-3	ASSPSTTTDTQY
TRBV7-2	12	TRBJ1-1	ASSAQGSGTEAF
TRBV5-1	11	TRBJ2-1	ASSRLGHNEQF